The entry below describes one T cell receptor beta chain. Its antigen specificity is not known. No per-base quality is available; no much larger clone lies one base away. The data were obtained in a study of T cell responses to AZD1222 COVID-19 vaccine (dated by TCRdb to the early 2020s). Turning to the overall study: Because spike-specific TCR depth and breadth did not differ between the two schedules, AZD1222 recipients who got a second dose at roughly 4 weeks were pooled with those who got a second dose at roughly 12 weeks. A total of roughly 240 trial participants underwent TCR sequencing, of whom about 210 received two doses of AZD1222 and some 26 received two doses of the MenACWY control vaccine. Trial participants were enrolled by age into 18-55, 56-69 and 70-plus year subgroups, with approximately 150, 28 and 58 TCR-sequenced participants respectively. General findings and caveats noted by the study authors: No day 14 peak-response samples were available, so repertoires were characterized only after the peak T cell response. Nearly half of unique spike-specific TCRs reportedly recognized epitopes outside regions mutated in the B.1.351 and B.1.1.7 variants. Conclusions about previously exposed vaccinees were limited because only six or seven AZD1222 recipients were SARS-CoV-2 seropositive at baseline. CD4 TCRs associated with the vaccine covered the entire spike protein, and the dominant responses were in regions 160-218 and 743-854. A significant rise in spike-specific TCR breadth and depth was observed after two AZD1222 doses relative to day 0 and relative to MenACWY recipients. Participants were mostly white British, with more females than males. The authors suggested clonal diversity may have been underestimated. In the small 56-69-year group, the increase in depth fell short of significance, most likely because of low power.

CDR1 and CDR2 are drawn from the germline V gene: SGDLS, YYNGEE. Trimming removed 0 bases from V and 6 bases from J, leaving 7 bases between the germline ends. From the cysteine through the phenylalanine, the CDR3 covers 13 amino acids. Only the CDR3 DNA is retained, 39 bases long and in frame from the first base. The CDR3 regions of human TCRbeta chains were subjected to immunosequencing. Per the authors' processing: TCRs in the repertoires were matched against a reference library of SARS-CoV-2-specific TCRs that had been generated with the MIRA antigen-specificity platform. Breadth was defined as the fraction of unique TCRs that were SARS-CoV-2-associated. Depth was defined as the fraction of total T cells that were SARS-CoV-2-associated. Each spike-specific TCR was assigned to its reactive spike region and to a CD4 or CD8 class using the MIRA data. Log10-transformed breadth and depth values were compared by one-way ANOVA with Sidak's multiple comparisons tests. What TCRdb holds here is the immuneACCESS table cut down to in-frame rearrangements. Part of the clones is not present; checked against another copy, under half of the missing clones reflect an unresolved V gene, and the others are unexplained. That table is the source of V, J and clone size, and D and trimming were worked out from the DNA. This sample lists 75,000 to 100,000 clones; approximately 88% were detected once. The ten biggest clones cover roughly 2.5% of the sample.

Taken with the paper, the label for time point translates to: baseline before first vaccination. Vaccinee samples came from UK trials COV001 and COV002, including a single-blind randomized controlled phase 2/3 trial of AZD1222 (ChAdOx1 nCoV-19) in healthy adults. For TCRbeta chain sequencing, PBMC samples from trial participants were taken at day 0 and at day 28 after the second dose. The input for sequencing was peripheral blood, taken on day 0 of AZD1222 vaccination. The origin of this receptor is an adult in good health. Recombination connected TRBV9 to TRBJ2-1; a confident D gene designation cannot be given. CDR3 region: CASSVAIPNEQFF. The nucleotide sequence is TGTGCCAGCAGCGTAGCTATCCCCAATGAGCAGTTCTTC.